The 24 T cell receptor beta chains given below trace back to one sample, sequenced in a study of chemoradiotherapy in HPV16-positive cancers (dated by TCRdb to about 2022). Library preparation was by the immunoSEQ multiplex PCR assay. The table was pulled from immuneACCESS by TCRdb, which kept in-frame rearrangements only. Such tables lose some clones; where checked, under half of the loss comes from unresolved V genes, and the rest has no known cause. The sample table contains about 32,000 clones; only one count was recorded for roughly 77% of them. Jointly, the top ten make up 3% to 4% of the sample. Sequencing was performed on blood, taken from a patient who underwent chemoradiotherapy. Source of these receptors: a human donor with HPV-associated anogenital cancer.

This chain connects TRBV10-3 to TRBJ2-7, with 9 bases lining up with TRBD1. Unmatched junction bases numbered 11, after V lost 11 bases and J lost 3 bases. The CDR3 runs 14 residues. The germline CDR1 and CDR2 sequences are ENHRY and SYGVKD. CDR3 sequence: CAHGIGTGIYEQYF. DNA of the CDR3: TGTGCCCACGGAATTGGGACAGGGATCTACGAGCAGTACTTC.

The gene calls are TRBV5-1 and TRBJ2-3; D is possibly TRBD1 (6 bases). Germline V gives CDR1 SGHRS, CDR2 YFSETQ. The V end lost 3 bases, the J end lost 6 bases, and 17 bases lay between the germline ends. The CDR3 spans 15 residues. CDR3 coding DNA: TGCGCCAGCAGCTCTCTACAGGGCGCCTTGGATACGCAGTATTTT. Translation: CASSSLQGALDTQYF. Filled out from reference TRBV5-1 and TRBJ2-3, the complete variable domain reads KAGVTQTPRYLIKTRGQQVTLSCSPISGHRSVSWYQQTPGQGLQFLFEYFSETQRNKGNFPGRFSGRQFSNSRSEMNVSTLELGDSALYLCASSSLQGALDTQYFGPGTRLTVL.

This clone was seen a single time. V and J are TRBV7-2 and TRBJ1-3; D unresolved. This CDR3 region has 13 residues. With 1 base removed from V and 7 bases from J, the gap between germline ends came to 8 bases. Germline V gene lookup returns CDR1 SGHTA and CDR2 FQGNSA. For the CDR3, the DNA is TGTGCCAGCAGCTTAGATCTGGGGAACACCATATATTTT. Its translation is CASSLDLGNTIYF.

CDR3 bases: TGTGCCAGCAGCTCGGGGGGCTACAATGAGCAGTTCTTC. Amino acids: CASSSGGYNEQFF. J is TRBJ2-1 and V is TRBV7-3, with 7 positions matching TRBD2. CDR1 and CDR2 from the germline V gene are SGHTA and FQGTGA. Germline trimming cut 4 bases from V and 3 bases from J; bases unmatched to any gene: 0. The CDR3 length is 13 residues.

The rearrangement joins TRBV5-1 to TRBJ1-1; D unclear. Per germline, CDR1 SGHRS and CDR2 YFSETQ. This CDR3 is 17 amino acids long. Trimming took 0 bases from V and 2 from J, leaving 17 bases between them. In DNA, the CDR3 is TGCGCCAGCAGCTTGGCAAAGCCCACGACGTTTAACACTGAAGCTTTCTTT. It is translated as CASSLAKPTTFNTEAFF.

V gene TRBV25-1 combines with J gene TRBJ2-5; 9 bases line up with TRBD1. This CDR3 has 13 residues. The V and J ends lost 6 bases and 5 bases, in that order; junction bases with no gene match: 4. Looked up from germline, CDR1 is MGHDK and CDR2 is SYGVNS. The CDR3 region has the DNA TGTGCCAGCAGGGGGACAGGGACGGAGACCCAGTACTTC. The encoded protein is CASRGTGTETQYF.

This chain links TRBV6-1 with TRBJ1-1; D gene uncertain. The CDR3 covers 15 residues. Germline assignment: CDR1 MNHNS and CDR2 SASEGT. V lost 3 bases and J 0 bases, leaving 11 bases between the germline ends. The CDR3 DNA sequence: TGTGCCAGCAGTGAGCAGGTGGTTATGAACACTGAAGCTTTCTTT. Its protein is CASSEQVVMNTEAFF.

The rearrangement links TRBV6-5 to TRBJ1-1, with a possible D match to TRBD1 (6 bases). Trimming stripped 0 bases from V and 5 bases from J, with 16 bases between. The V gene's germline CDR1 is MNHEY and CDR2 SVGAGI. The CDR3 is 16 amino acids. The CDR3 bases are TGTGCCAGCAGTTACTCCGCTGGGGGGCGTGGGACTGAAGCTTTCTTT. This encodes CASSYSAGGRGTEAFF.

This clone was observed a handful of times. This chain uses TRBV6-1 with TRBJ1-2, with D perhaps matching TRBD1 (5 bases). Between the trimmed V and J ends, which lost 3 bases and 4 bases, there was a span of 12 bases. Germline CDR1 MNHNS, CDR2 SASEGT. This CDR3 comprises 14 residues. The CDR3 sequence is CASSEDTGVYGYTF. CDR3 in DNA: TGTGCCAGCAGTGAGGACACGGGCGTCTATGGCTACACCTTC.

The V and J genes are TRBV10-3 and TRBJ2-3, with no clear D. Trimming took 4 bases from V and 1 from J, leaving 12 bases between them. Per germline, CDR1 ENHRY and CDR2 SYGVKD. This CDR3 has 15 amino acids. The CDR3 loop reads CAISGEQRGTDTQYF. CDR3 DNA: TGTGCCATCAGTGGAGAACAGAGAGGCACAGATACGCAGTATTTT.

The V call is TRBV5-1, the J call TRBJ2-7; TRBD1 matches 9 bases. CDR3 length: 14 residues. Trimming took 4 bases from V and 3 from J; bases not matched to a gene: 5. CDR1 is SGHRS and CDR2 is YFSETQ in the germline V gene. CDR3 in amino acids: CASSLGTGLYEQYF. The CDR3 DNA is TGCGCCAGCAGCCTCGGGACAGGGCTCTACGAGCAGTACTTC.

The chain has TRBV5-6 and TRBJ2-3; tentative D call: TRBD1 (5 bases). V was clipped by 2 bases and J by 2 bases, with 12 bases between them. Germline V lookup: CDR1 SGHDT, CDR2 YYEEEE. The length of the CDR3 is 15 residues. This CDR3 is CASSFEGAATDTQYF. For the CDR3, the DNA is TGTGCCAGCAGCTTTGAAGGGGCAGCCACAGATACGCAGTATTTT.

The rearrangement links TRBV11-2 to TRBJ1-1; D ambiguous. V was cut by 3 bases and J by 4 bases, with 3 bases left in between. The germline CDR1 and CDR2 sequences are SGHAT and FQNNGV. The CDR3 runs 11 residues. The CDR3 spells CASSFGTEAFF. CDR3 DNA: TGTGCCAGCAGCTTCGGCACTGAAGCTTTCTTT.

This clone was detected only once. The V gene is TRBV18, the J gene TRBJ2-7; 9 bases agree with TRBD2. Germline CDR1 and CDR2: KGHSH and LQKENI. Trimming cost V 3 bases and J 6 bases; bases outside gene matches: 15. The CDR3 is 17 residues long. The CDR3 sequence: CASSPGSSGGATVEQYF. DNA of the CDR3: TGTGCCAGCTCACCGGGAAGTAGCGGGGGTGCAACAGTCGAGCAGTACTTC. Variable domain in full (rest from reference TRBV18 and TRBJ2-7): NAGVMQNPRHLVRRRGQEARLRCSPMKGHSHVYWYRQLPEEGLKFMVYLQKENIIDESGMPKERFSAEFPKEGPSILRIQQVVRGDSAAYFCASSPGSSGGATVEQYFGPGTRLTVT.

This chain joins TRBV5-1 and TRBJ2-3, with 13 bases fitting TRBD2. The CDR3 is made up of 15 amino acids. Germline trimming cut 4 bases from V and 5 bases from J; bases unmatched to any gene: 4. The V gene's germline CDR1 is SGHRS and CDR2 YFSETQ. CDR3: CASSGLAGDIDTQYF. The DNA for the CDR3 is TGCGCCAGCAGCGGACTAGCGGGGGATATAGATACGCAGTATTTT.

The chain recombines TRBV5-1 with TRBJ2-3, with D uncertain. With 0 bases removed from V and 0 bases from J, the gap between germline ends came to 14 bases. Germline V CDR1 and CDR2: SGHRS, YFSETQ. CDR3 length equals 17 residues. CDR3 coding DNA: TGCGCCAGCAGCTTGGCCCCCGCGGCGACTAGCACAGATACGCAGTATTTT. Its translation: CASSLAPAATSTDTQYF.

The chain carries TRBV19 and TRBJ1-5, with D possibly matching TRBD1 (6 bases). The CDR3 contains 15 residues. V dropped 4 bases and J dropped 5 bases, with 15 bases sitting between them. Looked up from germline, CDR1 is LNHDA and CDR2 is SQIVND (reference sequence). Here the CDR3 reads CASSTEGGGHQPQHF. CDR3 sequence (DNA): TGTGCCAGTAGTACCGAGGGAGGGGGACATCAGCCCCAGCATTTT.

For the CDR3, the DNA is TGTGCCAGCAGTTACCCCGCCGGTGAGCAGTTCTTC. Encoded protein: CASSYPAGEQFF. The rearrangement joins TRBV6-5 to TRBJ2-1; D gene ambiguous. This CDR3 comprises 12 residues. Germline V gives CDR1 MNHEY, CDR2 SVGAGI. V shed 2 bases and J shed 9 bases, with 8 bases lying between them.

This clone is a singleton in its sample. Other DNA variants within this sample encode the same CDR3. The CDR3 region is CASSRTSGGSTDTQYF. The DNA for the CDR3 is TGTGCCAGCAGCAGGACTAGCGGGGGTAGCACAGATACGCAGTATTTT. The chain uses TRBV7-9 and TRBJ2-3; 13 bases fit TRBD2. The length of the CDR3 is 16 residues. Germline V gives CDR1 SEHNR, CDR2 FQNEAQ (reference sequence). The junction had 2 bases not matched to a gene; V was cut back by 5 bases and J by 0 bases.

This sequence joins TRBV5-1 and TRBJ2-3, with D possibly TRBD1 on 6 matching bases. Trimming left V 4 bases short and J 0 bases short, with 15 bases between. CDR3 length: 16 amino acids. Germline V CDR1 and CDR2: SGHRS, YFSETQ. This CDR3 reads CASSGLDSPSTDTQYF. CDR3 DNA: TGCGCCAGCAGCGGGTTGGACAGCCCTAGCACAGATACGCAGTATTTT.

V is TRBV20-1 and J is TRBJ1-5; the D gene is possibly TRBD1 (5 bases). This CDR3 is built from 11 residues. Between the trimmed V and J ends, which lost 5 bases and 6 bases, there was a span of 8 bases. CDR1 is DFQATT, CDR2 SNEGSKA, per germline (reference sequence). CDR3 in DNA: TGCAGTGCTGGGGGTGCTCAGCCCCAGCATTTT. It yields the protein CSAGGAQPQHF.

The chain has TRBV7-7 and TRBJ1-1; D not resolved. V was cut by 5 bases and J by 0 bases, with 7 bases left in between. This CDR3 comprises 13 residues. Per germline, CDR1 SSHAT and CDR2 FNYEAQ (reference sequence). CDR3 residues: CASSANLNTEAFF. The CDR3 DNA reads TGTGCCAGCAGCGCGAACTTGAACACTGAAGCTTTCTTT.

V usage is TRBV27 and J usage is TRBJ1-5; 11 nucleotides match TRBD1. The germline V gene encodes CDR1 MNHEY and CDR2 SMNVEV (reference sequence). Trimming removed 2 bases from V and 0 bases from J; junction bases left unmatched: 6. This CDR3 has 18 residues. The CDR3 nucleotides are TGTGCCAGCAGTTTACGCGGGACAGGGGGGATTAGCAATCAGCCCCAGCATTTT. It yields the protein CASSLRGTGGISNQPQHF.

The sample holds one count of this clone. The J gene is TRBJ2-7, the V gene TRBV6-5; the match to TRBD2 covers 12 bases. With 5 bases clipped from V and 4 bases from J, the junction kept 6 bases outside the gene matches. CDR1 is MNHEY, CDR2 SVGAGI, per germline. This CDR3 is 15 amino acids long. CDR3 loop: CASSGLAGPTYEQYF. CDR3 DNA: TGTGCCAGCAGTGGACTAGCGGGGCCCACTTACGAGCAGTACTTC.